This entry features one T cell receptor beta chain sequence. The source of the sample is a study of T cells in Graves' hyperthyroidism and ophthalmopathy. The J segment lost 2 bases and the V segment lost 7 bases, leaving 7 bases of the junction unmatched. The CDR3 spans 14 residues. RNA transcripts yielded amplified TCR beta CDR3 regions. The HTBI primer set served for first-round RT-PCR of the TCR CDR3. TCRdb re-derived calls from the multiplex PCR reads in MiXCR, one entry per CDR3 protein. The sample lists about 350,000 distinct CDR3 sequences, around 18% occurring once. The gene calls are TRBV12-3 or TRBV12-4 and TRBJ2-5, with 7 bases aligning to TRBD2. Source material: blood. This sequence was found in a woman in her thirties or forties with Graves' ophthalmopathy. The CDR3 spells CASTTSVGQETQYF. Here the CDR3 DNA reads TGTGCCAGCACCACTAGCGTCGGGCAAGAGACCCAGTACTTC.